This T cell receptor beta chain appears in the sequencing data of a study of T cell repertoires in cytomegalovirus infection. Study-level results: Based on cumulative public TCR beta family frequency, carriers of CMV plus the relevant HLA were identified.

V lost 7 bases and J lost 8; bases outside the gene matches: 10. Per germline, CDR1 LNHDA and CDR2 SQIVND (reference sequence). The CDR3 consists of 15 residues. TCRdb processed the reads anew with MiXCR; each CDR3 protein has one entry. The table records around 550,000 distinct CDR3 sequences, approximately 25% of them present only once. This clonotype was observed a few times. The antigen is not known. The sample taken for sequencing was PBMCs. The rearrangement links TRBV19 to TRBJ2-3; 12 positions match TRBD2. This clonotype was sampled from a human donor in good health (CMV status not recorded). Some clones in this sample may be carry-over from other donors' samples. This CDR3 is CASNPLAGGPGTQYF. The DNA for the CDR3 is TGTGCCAGTAATCCCCTAGCGGGAGGGCCGGGTACGCAGTATTTT.